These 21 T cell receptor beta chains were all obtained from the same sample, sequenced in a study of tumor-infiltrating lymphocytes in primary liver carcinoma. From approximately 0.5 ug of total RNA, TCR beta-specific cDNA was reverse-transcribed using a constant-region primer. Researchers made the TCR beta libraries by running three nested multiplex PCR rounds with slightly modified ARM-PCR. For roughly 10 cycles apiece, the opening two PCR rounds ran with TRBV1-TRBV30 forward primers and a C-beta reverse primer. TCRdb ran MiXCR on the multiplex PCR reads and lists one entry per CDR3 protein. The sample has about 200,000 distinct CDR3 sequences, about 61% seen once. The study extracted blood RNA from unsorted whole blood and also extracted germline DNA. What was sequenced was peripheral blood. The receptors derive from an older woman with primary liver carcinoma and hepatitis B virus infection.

CDR3 coding DNA: TGTGCCAGCAGCTTGGTAGGACAGGGTGCCTGCGAGCAGTACTTC. Translation gives CASSLVGQGACEQYF. V and J are TRBV5-8 and TRBJ2-7; 8 positions agree with TRBD1. The CDR3 sequence is 15 residues long. Germline CDR1 and CDR2: SGHTS and YDEGEE. V lost 0 bases to trimming and J lost 6 bases; unmatched junction nucleotides: 8.

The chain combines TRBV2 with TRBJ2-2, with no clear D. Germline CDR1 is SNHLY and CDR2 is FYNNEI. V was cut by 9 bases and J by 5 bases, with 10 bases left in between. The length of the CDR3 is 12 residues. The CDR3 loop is CARIGRTGELFF. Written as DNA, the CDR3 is TGTGCCAGGATAGGACGAACCGGGGAGCTGTTTTTT.

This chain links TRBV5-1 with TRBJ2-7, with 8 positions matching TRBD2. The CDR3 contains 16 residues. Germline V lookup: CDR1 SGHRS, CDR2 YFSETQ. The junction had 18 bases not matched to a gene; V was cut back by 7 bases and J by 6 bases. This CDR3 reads CASARYPGLEEREQYF. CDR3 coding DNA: TGCGCCAGCGCCCGGTACCCGGGACTAGAGGAACGCGAGCAGTACTTC.

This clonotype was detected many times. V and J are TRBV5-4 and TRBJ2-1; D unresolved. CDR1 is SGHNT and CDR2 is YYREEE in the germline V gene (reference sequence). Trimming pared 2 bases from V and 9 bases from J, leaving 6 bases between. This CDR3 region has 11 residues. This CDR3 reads CASSFLSEQFF. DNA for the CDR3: TGTGCCAGCAGCTTTCTTAGTGAGCAGTTCTTC.

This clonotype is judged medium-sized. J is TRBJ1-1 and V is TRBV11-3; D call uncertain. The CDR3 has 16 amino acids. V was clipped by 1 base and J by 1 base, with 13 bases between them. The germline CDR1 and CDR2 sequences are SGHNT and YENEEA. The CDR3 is CASSLVGEYRNTEAFF. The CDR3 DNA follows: TGTGCCAGCAGCTTAGTCGGGGAATACCGGAACACTGAAGCTTTCTTT. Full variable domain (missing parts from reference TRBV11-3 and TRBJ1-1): EAGVVQSPRYKIIEKKQPVAFWCNPISGHNTLYWYLQNLGQGPELLIRYENEEAVDDSQLPKDRFSAERLKGVDSTLKIQPAELGDSAVYLCASSLVGEYRNTEAFFGQGTRLTVV.

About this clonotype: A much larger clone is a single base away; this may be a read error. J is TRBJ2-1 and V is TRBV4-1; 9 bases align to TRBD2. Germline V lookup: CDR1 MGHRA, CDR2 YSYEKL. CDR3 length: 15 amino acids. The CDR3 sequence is CTSSQTSGYYNEQFF. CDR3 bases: TGCACCAGCAGCCAGACTAGCGGCTACTACAATGAGCAGTTCTTC.

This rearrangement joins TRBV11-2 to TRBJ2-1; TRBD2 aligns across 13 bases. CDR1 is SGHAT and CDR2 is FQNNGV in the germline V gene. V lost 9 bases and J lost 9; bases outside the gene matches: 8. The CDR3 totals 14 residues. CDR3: CASNFGLAGVEQFF. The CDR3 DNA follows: TGTGCCAGTAACTTCGGACTAGCGGGAGTTGAGCAGTTCTTC.

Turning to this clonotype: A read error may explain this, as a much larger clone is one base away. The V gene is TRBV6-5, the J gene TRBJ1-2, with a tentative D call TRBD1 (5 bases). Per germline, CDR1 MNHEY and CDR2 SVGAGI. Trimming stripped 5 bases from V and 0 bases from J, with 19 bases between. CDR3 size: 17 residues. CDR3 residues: CASSLGGRGKPNYGYTF. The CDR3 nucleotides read TGTGCCAGCAGTCTCGGAGGTCGGGGGAAACCTAACTATGGCTACACCTTC.

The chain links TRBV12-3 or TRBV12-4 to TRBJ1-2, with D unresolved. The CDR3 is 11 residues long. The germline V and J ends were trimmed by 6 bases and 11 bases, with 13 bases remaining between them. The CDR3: CASRREYEYTF. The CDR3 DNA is TGTGCCAGCAGGAGGGAATATGAATACACCTTC.

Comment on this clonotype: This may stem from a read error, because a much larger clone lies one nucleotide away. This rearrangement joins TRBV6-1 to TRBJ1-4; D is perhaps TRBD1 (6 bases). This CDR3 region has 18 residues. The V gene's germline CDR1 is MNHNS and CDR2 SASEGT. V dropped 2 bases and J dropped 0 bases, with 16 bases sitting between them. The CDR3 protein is CASSETGTGTSTNEKLFF. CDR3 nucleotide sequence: TGTGCCAGCAGTGAAACTGGTACAGGGACCTCAACTAATGAAAAACTGTTTTTT.

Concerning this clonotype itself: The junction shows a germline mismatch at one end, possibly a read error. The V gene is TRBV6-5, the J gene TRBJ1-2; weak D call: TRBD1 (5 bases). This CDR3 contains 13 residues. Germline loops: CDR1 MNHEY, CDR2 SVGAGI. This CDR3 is CASGYSGRNGYIF. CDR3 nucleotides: TGTGCCAGCGGTTACTCAGGGAGAAATGGCTACATCTTC.

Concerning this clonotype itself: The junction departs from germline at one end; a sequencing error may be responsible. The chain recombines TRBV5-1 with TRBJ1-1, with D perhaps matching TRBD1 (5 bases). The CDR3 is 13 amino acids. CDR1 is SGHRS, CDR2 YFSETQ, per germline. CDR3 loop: CASSLARATEAFF. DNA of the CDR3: TGTGCCAGCAGCTTGGCCAGGGCCACTGAAGCTTTCTTT.

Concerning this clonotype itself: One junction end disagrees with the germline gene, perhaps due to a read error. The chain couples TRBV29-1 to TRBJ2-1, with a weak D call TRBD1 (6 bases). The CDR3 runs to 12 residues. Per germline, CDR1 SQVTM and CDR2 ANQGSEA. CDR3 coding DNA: TGTAGCGTTGAAGAAAGGGGGTGCGAGCAGTTCTTC. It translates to CSVEERGCEQFF.

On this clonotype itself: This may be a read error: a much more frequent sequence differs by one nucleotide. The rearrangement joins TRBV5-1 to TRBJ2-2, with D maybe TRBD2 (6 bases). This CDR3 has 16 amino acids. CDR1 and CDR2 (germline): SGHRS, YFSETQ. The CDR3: CASSWTGTQNTGERFF. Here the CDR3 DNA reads TGCGCCAGCAGCTGGACCGGGACTCAGAACACCGGGGAGCGGTTTTTT.

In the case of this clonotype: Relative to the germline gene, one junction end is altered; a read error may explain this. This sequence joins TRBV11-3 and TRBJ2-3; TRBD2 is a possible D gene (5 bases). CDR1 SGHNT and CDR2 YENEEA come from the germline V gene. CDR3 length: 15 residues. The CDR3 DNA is TGTACCAACAGCTTAGTGCCAGGAGGCACAGATACACAGTATTTT. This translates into CTNSLVPGGTDTQYF.

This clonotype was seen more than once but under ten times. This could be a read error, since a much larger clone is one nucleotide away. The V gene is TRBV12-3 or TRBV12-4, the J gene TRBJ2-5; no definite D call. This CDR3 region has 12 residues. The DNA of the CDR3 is TGTGTCAGCAGTTACGGACAAGAGACCCAGTACTTC. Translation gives CVSSYGQETQYF.

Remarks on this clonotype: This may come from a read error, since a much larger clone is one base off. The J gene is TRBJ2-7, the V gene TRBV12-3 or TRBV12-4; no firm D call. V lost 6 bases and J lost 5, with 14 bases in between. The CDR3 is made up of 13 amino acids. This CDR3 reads CASRSLLLDEQYF. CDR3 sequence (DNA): TGTGCCAGCAGGTCCCTCCTCTTGGACGAGCAGTACTTC.

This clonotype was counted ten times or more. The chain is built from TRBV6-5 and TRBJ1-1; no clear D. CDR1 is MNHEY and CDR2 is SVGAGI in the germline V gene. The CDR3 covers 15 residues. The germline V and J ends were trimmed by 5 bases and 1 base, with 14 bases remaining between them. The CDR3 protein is CASSPLKERNTEAFF. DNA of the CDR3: TGTGCCAGCAGTCCCCTCAAGGAGAGGAACACTGAAGCTTTCTTT.

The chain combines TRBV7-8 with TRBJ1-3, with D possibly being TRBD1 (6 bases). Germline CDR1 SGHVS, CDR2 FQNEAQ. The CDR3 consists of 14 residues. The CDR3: CVSGARGSRNTIYF. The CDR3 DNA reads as TGTGTCAGTGGGGCCAGGGGAAGTAGAAACACCATATATTTT.

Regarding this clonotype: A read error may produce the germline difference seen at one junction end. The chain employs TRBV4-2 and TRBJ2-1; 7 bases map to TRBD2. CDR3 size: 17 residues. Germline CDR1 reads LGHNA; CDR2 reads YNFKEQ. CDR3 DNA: TGTGCCAGTAGCCAATCATCCAGGGAGGGTTCGGCCAGTGGGCAGTTCTTC. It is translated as CASSQSSREGSASGQFF.

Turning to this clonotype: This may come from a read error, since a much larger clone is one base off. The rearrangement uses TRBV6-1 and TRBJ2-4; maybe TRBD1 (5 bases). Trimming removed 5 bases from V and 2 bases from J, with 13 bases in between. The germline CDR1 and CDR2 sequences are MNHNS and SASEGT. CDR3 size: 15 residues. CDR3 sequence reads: CASSPRQRTKNIQYF. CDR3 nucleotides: TGTGCCAGCAGTCCCCGACAGCGTACCAAAAACATTCAGTACTTC.